The source of this T cell receptor beta chain is a study of cytotoxic CD8 clonotypes in ibrutinib-treated CLL. This CDR3 region has 11 residues. Germline V gene lookup returns CDR1 SGHRS and CDR2 YFSETQ. Trimming cost V 5 bases and J 6 bases, with 5 bases left between them. Approximately 2.2 micrograms of genomic DNA, which was extracted from cryopreserved PBMCs, served as the material used for the TCR beta libraries. Here immunoSEQ multiplex PCR was the method, and the copy in TCRdb shows in-frame clones only, minus some. Seen here are 97,000 or so clones, roughly 80% observed once, and the top ten hold less than 35%.

The source was PBMCs, collected after 12 months of ibrutinib treatment. The source is a human donor with chronic lymphocytic leukemia. This chain connects TRBV5-1 to TRBJ2-2, with unresolved D. The CDR3 sequence is CASRWAGELFF. CDR3 in DNA: TGCGCCAGCAGGTGGGCCGGGGAGCTGTTTTTT.